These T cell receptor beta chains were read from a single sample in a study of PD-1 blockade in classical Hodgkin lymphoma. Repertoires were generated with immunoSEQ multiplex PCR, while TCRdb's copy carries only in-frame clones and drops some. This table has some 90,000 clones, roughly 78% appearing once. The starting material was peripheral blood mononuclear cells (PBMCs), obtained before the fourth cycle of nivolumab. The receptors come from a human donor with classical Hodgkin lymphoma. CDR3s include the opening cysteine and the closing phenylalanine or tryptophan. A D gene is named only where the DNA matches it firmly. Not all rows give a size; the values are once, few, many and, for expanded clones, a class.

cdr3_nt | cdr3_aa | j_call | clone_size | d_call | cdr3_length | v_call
TGTGCCAGCAGCTGGACAGGGTACCCAGATACGCAGTATTTT | CASSWTGYPDTQYF | TRBJ2-3 | - | TRBD1 | 14 | TRBV6-5
TGTGCCAGCCGGGGGAGGGGGAGAGATACGCAGTATTTT | CASRGRGRDTQYF | TRBJ2-3 | - | - | 13 | TRBV27
TGTGCCAGCTCACCACGGGCCGGCAATCAGCCCCAGCATTTT | CASSPRAGNQPQHF | TRBJ1-5 | few | - | 14 | TRBV18
TGCAGCGTTGACGTACAGGGCAGGATACAAGAGACCCAGTACTTC | CSVDVQGRIQETQYF | TRBJ2-5 | - | - | 15 | TRBV29-1
TGTGCCAGCTCACCACCGTTTAGGACCGGGGAGCTGTTTTTT | CASSPPFRTGELFF | TRBJ2-2 | - | - | 14 | TRBV18
TGTGCCAGCAGCCCTCGAGGGGGCAGGGACGAGCAGTACTTC | CASSPRGGRDEQYF | TRBJ2-7 | - | TRBD1 | 14 | TRBV7-9
TGTGCCAGCAGCTTAGGCCTGAACACCGGGGAGCTGTTTTTT | CASSLGLNTGELFF | TRBJ2-2 | few | - | 14 | TRBV11-1
TGTGCCAGCAGCTTAGCGACAGCTGAAGCTTTCTTT | CASSLATAEAFF | TRBJ1-1 | - | - | 12 | TRBV7-9
TGTGCCAGCAGTGAAATTAGCTGGGGGATCTCTCCGCGCACAGATACGCAGTATTTT | CASSEISWGISPRTDTQYF | TRBJ2-3 | - | - | 19 | TRBV2
TGTGCCAGCTCAGCACAGGGACAAGAGACCCAGTACTTC | CASSAQGQETQYF | TRBJ2-5 | - | - | 13 | TRBV18
TGTGCCAGCAGACCTTTTCGAGGAGCTGAAGCTTTCTTT | CASRPFRGAEAFF | TRBJ1-1 | - | - | 13 | TRBV6-5
TGTGCCAGCAGTTATGGCGGGAGCGGGCCCAATGAGCAGTTCTTC | CASSYGGSGPNEQFF | TRBJ2-1 | - | TRBD2 | 15 | TRBV6-5
TGTGCCAGCAGCTCACAGGGGGCCAACACTGAAGCTTTCTTT | CASSSQGANTEAFF | TRBJ1-1 | - | TRBD1 | 14 | TRBV11-2
TGCGCCAGCAGCTTGTCTTCGGCCCCGAACACTGAAGCTTTCTTT | CASSLSSAPNTEAFF | TRBJ1-1 | - | - | 15 | TRBV5-1
TGTGCCAGTAGTCCGTGGAGGGGATCTGGAAACACCATATATTTT | CASSPWRGSGNTIYF | TRBJ1-3 | once | - | 15 | TRBV19
TGTGCCAGCAGCCAAGACAGGTCCCAGGGCAATGAGCAGTTCTTC | CASSQDRSQGNEQFF | TRBJ2-1 | - | - | 15 | TRBV11-3
TGTGCCAGCAGTAGGGACCGCAGCACAGATACGCAGTATTTT | CASSRDRSTDTQYF | TRBJ2-3 | once | - | 14 | TRBV28
TGTGCCAGCAGTTCTCCGGGACAGGGCTATGGCTACACCTTC | CASSSPGQGYGYTF | TRBJ1-2 | - | TRBD1 | 14 | TRBV6-5
TGTGCCAGCTCACCGGAACAGGGAAGGAAAGCTTTCTTT | CASSPEQGRKAFF | TRBJ1-1 | few | - | 13 | TRBV18
TGTGCCAGCAGCGCGGCCCCCCAGCCCCGATACGAGCAGTACTTC | CASSAAPQPRYEQYF | TRBJ2-7 | once | - | 15 | TRBV7-2
TGTGCCTGGAGAGATCGGCAGGGGGCAGATACGCAGTATTTT | CAWRDRQGADTQYF | TRBJ2-3 | few | TRBD1 | 14 | TRBV30
TGTGCCAGCAGCTCGCAGGGCAATCAGCCCCAGCATTTT | CASSSQGNQPQHF | TRBJ1-5 | few | - | 13 | TRBV7-9
TGTGCCAGCAGCTTGGAGAGAGGGTTTGATAACACTGAAGCTTTCTTT | CASSLERGFDNTEAFF | TRBJ1-1 | - | - | 16 | TRBV7-9
TGTGCCAGCAGCTCCGACGGGGGAGGTGAGCAGTTCTTC | CASSSDGGGEQFF | TRBJ2-1 | once | - | 13 | TRBV7-3
TGTGCCAGCAGTTCGACAGGTACCAACTATGGCTACACCTTC | CASSSTGTNYGYTF | TRBJ1-2 | - | - | 14 | TRBV6-6
TGTGCCAGCAGCCCCCGGGCCTGGGCGGAGACCCAGTACTTC | CASSPRAWAETQYF | TRBJ2-5 | - | - | 14 | TRBV7-2
TGTGCCAGCAGCCAAGATCGGCAGGACTACTATGGCTACACCTTC | CASSQDRQDYYGYTF | TRBJ1-2 | - | - | 15 | TRBV4-2
TGTGCCAGCAGTTACGGACAGGGACCATCCTACGAGCAGTACTTC | CASSYGQGPSYEQYF | TRBJ2-7 | - | TRBD1 | 15 | TRBV11-3
TGTGCCAGCAGCTTGTACAGGACCTTTGACGAAAAACTGTTTTTT | CASSLYRTFDEKLFF | TRBJ1-4 | few | - | 15 | TRBV5-6
TGTGCCAGTAGTAGGTCGCAGGGTCGAGACACCATATATTTT | CASSRSQGRDTIYF | TRBJ1-3 | few | - | 14 | TRBV19
TGTGCCATCAGTGAGTCGAAGACCGGGGAGACCCAGTACTTC | CAISESKTGETQYF | TRBJ2-5 | - | - | 14 | TRBV10-3
TGTGCCACCAGCAGAGGGGACAGGGCACCCACAGATACGCAGTATTTT | CATSRGDRAPTDTQYF | TRBJ2-3 | - | TRBD1 | 16 | TRBV15
TGTGCCAGCAGTTTAAGGGCTGGAAACACCATATATTTT | CASSLRAGNTIYF | TRBJ1-3 | few | - | 13 | TRBV28
TGTGCCAGCAGCCGTACAGGACCCTACGAGCAGTACTTC | CASSRTGPYEQYF | TRBJ2-7 | - | - | 13 | TRBV7-9
TGTGCCAGCAGCTTGGGGCTAGCGGGATACGAGCAGTACTTC | CASSLGLAGYEQYF | TRBJ2-7 | many | TRBD2 | 14 | TRBV7-2
TGTGCCAGCAGCGTTGGGGGCGGGGTCACCAATGAGCAGTTCTTC | CASSVGGGVTNEQFF | TRBJ2-1 | - | - | 15 | TRBV9
TGTGCCAGCGCAGGGTTATCCGATGGCTACACCTTC | CASAGLSDGYTF | TRBJ1-2 | - | - | 12 | TRBV28
TGTGCCATCAGTGAGGGACAGAGCTATGGCTACACCTTC | CAISEGQSYGYTF | TRBJ1-2 | - | - | 13 | TRBV10-3
TGTGCCAGCAGAGAGGCACAGTTTGGCTACACCTTC | CASREAQFGYTF | TRBJ1-2 | - | - | 12 | TRBV2
TGTGCCAGCAGCTCCGGGCTCTTCGAGGGTGGCTACACCTTC | CASSSGLFEGGYTF | TRBJ1-2 | once | - | 14 | TRBV5-5
TGTGCCAGTAGTTCACTAGCGGAGACCTACAATGAGCAGTTCTTC | CASSSLAETYNEQFF | TRBJ2-1 | - | TRBD2 | 15 | TRBV19
TGTGCCAGCAGCCTAGGGACAGGGAGCGCAGCCTCAAATTCACCCCTCCACTTT | CASSLGTGSAASNSPLHF | TRBJ1-6 | - | TRBD1 | 18 | TRBV7-6
TGTGCCAGCAGTTCCCCGGGGAGGGGGGGTGGCTACACCTTC | CASSSPGRGGGYTF | TRBJ1-2 | - | - | 14 | TRBV6-5
TGTGCCAGCAGCTTGGGTCGCAGGGACACTGAAGCTTTCTTT | CASSLGRRDTEAFF | TRBJ1-1 | once | - | 14 | TRBV5-5
TGTGCCAGCAGTCCTTCAACAGATACGCAGTATTTT | CASSPSTDTQYF | TRBJ2-3 | - | - | 12 | TRBV6-5